This is a list of T cell receptor beta chains from one sample in a study of shared clonotypes between healthy human individuals. Method: immunoSEQ multiplex PCR; TCRdb's copy keeps in-frame clones and lacks some. The sample includes millions of clones, just over 90% of them seen just once. What was sequenced was naive CD4+ T cells from PBMCs. These receptors were collected from a man younger than 35 in good health. Some clones in this sample may be carry-over from other donors' samples. The CDR3 runs from the conserved cysteine through the conserved F or W. D genes are given only for firm matches. Some rows mark clone size as missing; the rest say once, few, many or name a class of expanded clone.

D gene,CDR3 length,V gene,J gene,clone size,CDR3 protein,CDR3 DNA
.,14,TRBV14,TRBJ1-1,.,CASSQERSRTEAFF,TGTGCCAGCAGCCAAGAGCGATCTCGAACTGAAGCTTTCTTT
.,12,TRBV14,TRBJ1-1,.,CASSRLGTEAFF,TGTGCCAGCAGCAGATTAGGCACTGAAGCTTTCTTT
TRBD2,14,TRBV11-3,TRBJ2-5,.,CASSAGGPQETQYF,TGTGCCAGCAGCGCGGGGGGGCCCCAAGAGACCCAGTACTTC
.,16,TRBV6-5,TRBJ1-1,.,CASSYAAGVIDTEAFF,TGTGCCAGCAGTTACGCGGCAGGGGTTATAGACACTGAAGCTTTCTTT
TRBD1,13,TRBV7-8,TRBJ1-2,.,CASSFSDRAGYTF,TGTGCCAGCAGCTTTTCGGACAGGGCTGGCTACACCTTC
.,14,TRBV11-3,TRBJ2-1,.,CASSLDRETSGQFF,TGTGCCAGCAGCTTGGACAGAGAAACCTCTGGGCAGTTCTTC
.,15,TRBV6-1,TRBJ1-1,.,CASSQSGSMNTEAFF,TGTGCCAGCAGTCAATCAGGGAGTATGAACACTGAAGCTTTCTTT
.,15,TRBV5-1,TRBJ1-4,.,CASAASPDGNEKLFF,TGCGCCAGCGCCGCCTCCCCGGACGGAAATGAAAAACTGTTTTTT
.,16,TRBV7-9,TRBJ2-5,.,CASSSLRGEGWETQYF,TGTGCCAGCAGCTCTCTGCGGGGAGAGGGATGGGAGACCCAGTACTTC
.,15,TRBV27,TRBJ2-2,.,CASSPRGAGTGELFF,TGTGCCAGCAGTCCCCGCGGGGCGGGCACCGGGGAGCTGTTTTTT
.,15,TRBV18,TRBJ1-1,.,CASSPPNFPNTEAFF,TGTGCCAGCTCACCACCGAACTTTCCGAACACTGAAGCTTTCTTT
TRBD1,14,TRBV18,TRBJ2-7,.,CASSLRDRGYEQYF,TGTGCCAGCTCACTACGGGACAGGGGCTACGAGCAGTACTTC
.,12,TRBV30,TRBJ2-5,.,CAWTSVRETQYF,TGTGCCTGGACTAGCGTAAGAGAGACCCAGTACTTC
.,13,TRBV11-3,TRBJ2-2,.,CASALRGTGELFF,TGTGCCAGCGCCCTCAGGGGCACCGGGGAGCTGTTTTTT
.,16,TRBV4-1,TRBJ2-1,.,CASSQGKPNPNNEQFF,TGCGCCAGCAGCCAAGGGAAGCCAAACCCGAACAATGAGCAGTTCTTC
TRBD1,18,TRBV18,TRBJ1-4,.,CASSSSSGSGTGNGKLFF,TGTGCCAGCTCATCCAGCAGTGGTTCCGGGACAGGCAATGGAAAACTGTTTTTT
TRBD1,13,TRBV11-1,TRBJ1-2,.,CASTRTGGYGYTF,TGTGCCAGCACCCGCACAGGGGGCTATGGCTACACCTTC
.,13,TRBV10-3,TRBJ1-2,.,CAISESTTYGYTF,TGTGCCATCAGTGAGTCCACCACCTATGGCTACACCTTC
TRBD1,14,TRBV5-4,TRBJ1-4,.,CASSLIQGSEKLFF,TGTGCCAGCAGCTTGATACAGGGGAGTGAAAAACTGTTTTTT
.,11,TRBV6-5,TRBJ1-1,.,CASRGPTEAFF,TGTGCCAGCCGGGGGCCCACTGAAGCTTTCTTT
.,14,TRBV21-1,TRBJ1-1,.,CASKTRGRDAEAFF,TGTGCCAGCAAAACAAGAGGCAGGGACGCTGAAGCTTTCTTT
.,14,TRBV2,TRBJ1-4,.,CASSEGGTNEKLFF,TGTGCCAGCAGTGAGGGGGGAACCAATGAAAAACTGTTTTTT
.,12,TRBV2,TRBJ1-2,.,CASTLGRGGYTF,TGTGCCAGCACCCTCGGGCGAGGGGGCTACACCTTC
.,13,TRBV6-5,TRBJ2-1,.,CASSTGSYNEQFF,TGTGCCAGCAGTACCGGATCCTACAATGAGCAGTTCTTC
.,18,TRBV5-1,TRBJ1-5,.,CASSFYHNPPYSNQPQHF,TGCGCCAGCAGCTTTTATCACAATCCACCTTATAGCAATCAGCCCCAGCATTTT
.,14,TRBV10-1,TRBJ2-4,once,CASSENQRGSIQYF,TGCGCCAGCAGTGAGAATCAAAGGGGAAGCATTCAGTACTTC
TRBD2,14,TRBV2,TRBJ2-2,.,CASKERENTGELFF,TGTGCCAGCAAAGAGCGGGAGAACACCGGGGAGCTGTTTTTT
TRBD1,15,TRBV5-4,TRBJ1-2,.,CASSSRDRTSGGYTF,TGTGCCAGCAGCTCGAGGGACAGGACCTCGGGTGGCTACACCTTC
.,16,TRBV7-2,TRBJ2-2,.,CASSLFRLGATGELFF,TGTGCCAGCAGCCTATTCCGACTAGGTGCCACCGGGGAGCTGTTTTTT
TRBD2,17,TRBV7-9,TRBJ2-3,.,CASSSFGTSGLRNTQYF,TGTGCCAGCAGCTCCTTCGGGACTAGCGGCCTCAGGAATACGCAGTATTTT
.,14,TRBV6-5,TRBJ1-5,.,CASRPGGSREPQHF,TGTGCCAGCAGGCCTGGGGGATCCAGGGAGCCCCAGCATTTT
.,16,TRBV5-6,TRBJ2-4,.,CASSLANRGGVDIQYF,TGTGCCAGCAGCTTGGCCAATCGCGGCGGAGTAGACATTCAGTACTTC
.,15,TRBV19,TRBJ1-1,.,CASSMSTGMNTEAFF,TGTGCCAGTAGTATGTCGACAGGCATGAACACTGAAGCTTTCTTT
.,15,TRBV18,TRBJ1-3,.,CASSPASESGNTIYF,TGTGCCAGCTCACCGGCTTCAGAATCTGGAAACACCATATATTTT
.,14,TRBV7-9,TRBJ1-3,.,CASSSTRPGNTIYF,TGTGCCAGCAGCTCCACCCGACCTGGAAACACCATATATTTT
TRBD1,13,TRBV30,TRBJ1-6,.,CASTGEYNSPLHF,TGTGCCTCGACAGGGGAGTATAATTCACCCCTCCACTTT
TRBD1,15,TRBV2,TRBJ1-4,.,CASSYSGQASEKLFF,TGTGCCAGCAGCTATTCGGGACAGGCGAGTGAAAAACTGTTTTTT
.,15,TRBV2,TRBJ1-1,.,CASSERRLLNTEAFF,TGTGCCAGCAGTGAACGCCGACTCTTGAACACTGAAGCTTTCTTT
TRBD2,14,TRBV6-6,TRBJ2-2,.,CASSYTGGTGELFF,TGTGCCAGCAGTTACACGGGGGGTACCGGGGAGCTGTTTTTT
TRBD1,17,TRBV5-1,TRBJ1-1,.,CASKQGASPSSYTEAFF,TGCGCCAGCAAGCAGGGGGCAAGTCCATCTTCGTACACTGAAGCTTTCTTT
.,15,TRBV28,TRBJ2-5,.,CASSLFRGARETQYF,TGTGCCAGCAGTTTATTCCGAGGGGCTCGGGAGACCCAGTACTTC
TRBD2,16,TRBV9,TRBJ2-1,.,CASSALLAATYNEQFF,TGTGCCAGCAGCGCCCTTCTAGCGGCTACGTACAATGAGCAGTTCTTC
.,14,TRBV6-5,TRBJ2-7,.,CASSVGMVAYEQYF,TGTGCCAGCAGTGTCGGGATGGTTGCCTACGAGCAGTACTTC
TRBD1,15,TRBV15,TRBJ2-7,once,CATSSWDRGSYEQYF,TGTGCCACCAGTAGTTGGGACAGGGGCTCCTACGAGCAGTACTTC
TRBD1,15,TRBV7-9,TRBJ2-1,.,CASSFEQGTHNEQFF,TGTGCCAGCAGCTTCGAACAGGGGACCCACAATGAGCAGTTCTTC
TRBD2,18,TRBV28,TRBJ2-5,.,CARNNRGIGLAGEETQYF,TGTGCCAGAAATAACAGGGGTATAGGACTAGCGGGAGAAGAGACCCAGTACTTC
TRBD1,15,TRBV30,TRBJ1-1,.,CAWTTGASWGTEAFF,TGTGCCTGGACGACAGGGGCCAGTTGGGGCACTGAAGCTTTCTTT
.,11,TRBV2,TRBJ2-3,.,CARTVSDTQYF,TGTGCCAGGACTGTGTCGGATACGCAGTATTTT
.,14,TRBV28,TRBJ1-2,.,CASSLSGADYGYTF,TGTGCCAGCAGTTTATCAGGGGCGGACTATGGCTACACCTTC
.,15,TRBV5-1,TRBJ1-1,.,CASSLYQGLNTEAFF,TGCGCCAGCAGCTTGTATCAGGGGTTGAACACTGAAGCTTTCTTT
.,17,TRBV7-2,TRBJ2-7,.,CASSLTRQTLLAYEQYF,TGTGCCAGCAGCCTAACCAGACAGACGCTCCTGGCCTACGAGCAGTACTTC
.,14,TRBV2,TRBJ2-1,.,CASSRDASYNEQFF,TGTGCCAGCAGCCGGGACGCCTCCTACAATGAGCAGTTCTTC